The 27 T cell receptor beta chains listed next were all sequenced from one sample in a study of shared clonotypes between healthy human individuals. CD45RO-negative CD8 cells positively selected for CCR7 made up the naive population, which excluded terminally differentiated effector memory CD45RA+ cells. The method was immunoSEQ multiplex PCR; TCRdb's version includes in-frame clones alone and lacks a portion of them. Of about 1,800,000 clones in the sample, over 85% were seen once. What was sequenced was naive CD8+ T cells sorted from blood. These receptors were obtained from a man aged 18 to 30 in good health.

V usage is TRBV4-3 and J usage is TRBJ1-2; the D is unclear. Trimming shortened V by 4 bases and J by 2 bases, and 11 bases separated the two germline ends. CDR3 length: 14 residues. Germline values: CDR1 LGHNA, CDR2 YSLEER. The CDR3 region has the DNA TGCGCCAGCAGCCTTAGCCCTGGGAACTATGGCTACACCTTC. Protein product: CASSLSPGNYGYTF.

The sample holds a few counts of this clone. This rearrangement joins TRBV4-1 to TRBJ1-1; D unclear. The V gene's germline CDR1 is MGHRA and CDR2 YSYEKL. The CDR3 has 14 residues. V gave up 8 bases and J gave up 5 bases, with 18 bases separating them. The CDR3 reads CASRRTSGGTEAFF. In DNA form, the CDR3 reads TGCGCCAGCCGAAGAACATCTGGCGGGACTGAAGCTTTCTTT.

The chain is built from TRBV11-2 and TRBJ1-6, with no clear D. The germline gives CDR1 SGHAT, CDR2 FQNNGV. V was trimmed by 2 bases and J by 8 bases, leaving 22 bases between them. CDR3 size: 18 residues. CDR3 in DNA: TGTGCCAGCAGCTTAAGGAGTAATTTGATCGCGGTGGATTCACCCCTCCACTTT. Residues: CASSLRSNLIAVDSPLHF.

J is TRBJ2-1 and V is TRBV30; TRBD2 agrees at 7 bases. Trimming at V came to 2 bases and at J to 8 bases, leaving 9 bases not matched to a gene. Germline V gene sequence: CDR1 GTSNPN, CDR2 SVGIG (reference sequence). The CDR3 covers 14 residues. This CDR3 is CAWSWREPPDEQFF. The DNA for the CDR3 is TGTGCCTGGAGTTGGCGGGAGCCCCCTGATGAGCAGTTCTTC.

The V call is TRBV5-6, the J call TRBJ2-1; D is uncertain. The germline gives CDR1 SGHDT, CDR2 YYEEEE. CDR3 length: 14 residues. V was cut by 0 bases and J by 2 bases, with 6 bases left in between. The CDR3 is CASSLGLTYNEQFF. CDR3 nucleotides: TGTGCCAGCAGCTTGGGGTTAACCTACAATGAGCAGTTCTTC.

This chain uses TRBV7-3 with TRBJ1-1; unclear D gene. The CDR3 is 13 residues long. CDR1 is SGHTA, CDR2 FQGTGA, per germline. The V gene lost 5 bases and the J gene lost 7 bases, with 14 bases spanning the gap. The CDR3 is CASSLKGGDEAFF. In DNA form, the CDR3 reads TGTGCCAGCAGCCTCAAGGGAGGTGATGAAGCTTTCTTT.

The CDR3 here is CAWSGLAGGPSGELFF. In DNA form, the CDR3 reads TGTGCCTGGAGTGGTTTAGCGGGAGGGCCGAGCGGGGAGCTGTTTTTT. V is TRBV30 and J is TRBJ2-2; the match to TRBD2 covers 11 bases. The CDR3 is 16 residues long. Unmatched junction bases numbered 8, after V lost 1 base and J lost 7 bases. In germline, CDR1 is GTSNPN, CDR2 SVGIG (reference sequence). The full variable domain, in which reference TRBV30 and TRBJ2-2 provide the parts outside the CDR3, is SQTIHQWPATLVQPVGSPLSLECTVEGTSNPNLYWYRQAAGRGLQLLFYSVGIGQISSEVPQNLSASRPQDRQFILSSKKLLLSDSGFYLCAWSGLAGGPSGELFFGEGSRLTVL.

V is TRBV14 and J is TRBJ1-1, with D possibly matching TRBD1 (5 bases). The germline CDR1 and CDR2 sequences are SGHDN and FVKESK. This CDR3 spans 16 amino acids. The V end lost 4 bases, the J end lost 3 bases, and 18 bases lay between the germline ends. In DNA form, the CDR3 reads TGTGCCAGCAGCCCCCGCCCGACAGCGCGAGACACTGAAGCTTTCTTT. This gives the protein CASSPRPTARDTEAFF.

In this sample, this clone turned up once. The gene calls are TRBV27 and TRBJ2-7; 7 positions match TRBD2. This CDR3 is 13 amino acids long. Looked up from germline, CDR1 is MNHEY and CDR2 is SMNVEV (reference sequence). Trimming took 1 base from V and 6 from J; bases not matched to a gene: 3. The CDR3 nucleotides read TGTGCCAGCAGTTTATGGGGAGGGACCGAGCAGTACTTC. This encodes CASSLWGGTEQYF.

This chain uses TRBV29-1 with TRBJ1-4; 7 positions match TRBD1. Germline V gene lookup returns CDR1 SQVTM and CDR2 ANQGSEA. There are 14 residues in the CDR3. With V trimmed by 7 bases and J by 7 bases, 12 bases remained unmatched. The CDR3 here is CSAQGGDWGEKLFF. CDR3 DNA: TGCAGCGCCCAGGGGGGGGATTGGGGTGAAAAACTGTTTTTT.

The chain combines TRBV14 with TRBJ2-7; 8 positions agree with TRBD2. From germline, CDR1 is SGHDN and CDR2 FVKESK. This CDR3 spans 14 amino acids. The trim removed 5 bases at V and 1 base at J, leaving 4 bases unmatched. The CDR3 region has the DNA TGTGCCAGCAGCTGGCGGGGGGCATCCTACGAGCAGTACTTC. It specifies CASSWRGASYEQYF.

The CDR3 region is CASSQGAASGNGQEQFF. The CDR3 region has the DNA TGCGCCAGCAGCCAAGGGGCGGCTAGCGGGAACGGGCAGGAGCAGTTCTTC. This chain connects TRBV4-3 to TRBJ2-1, with 9 bases lining up with TRBD2. The length of the CDR3 is 17 residues. Germline loops: CDR1 LGHNA, CDR2 YSLEER. Trimming removed 1 base from V and 10 bases from J; junction bases left unmatched: 14.

The chain links TRBV10-3 to TRBJ2-3; 10 nucleotides match TRBD2. The CDR3 is 16 amino acids. J gave up 0 bases and V 3 bases, and 3 bases lay outside the gene matches. CDR1 is ENHRY and CDR2 is SYGVKD in the germline V gene. For the CDR3, the DNA is TGTGCCATCAGTGATTCGACTAGCGGGAGCACAGATACGCAGTATTTT. As protein: CAISDSTSGSTDTQYF.

The chain recombines TRBV4-3 with TRBJ2-1; D tentatively fits TRBD1 or TRBD2 (5 bases each). The V end lost 3 bases, the J end lost 6 bases, and 12 bases lay between the germline ends. CDR3 length equals 14 residues. Per germline, CDR1 LGHNA and CDR2 YSLEER. CDR3 DNA sequence: TGCGCCAGCAGCCAGGGGGAACTAGGCAATGAGCAGTTCTTC. As protein: CASSQGELGNEQFF.

The chain recombines TRBV29-1 with TRBJ1-2; D is possibly TRBD1 (6 bases). Looked up from germline, CDR1 is SQVTM and CDR2 is ANQGSEA. The V and J ends lost 7 bases and 7 bases respectively, with 13 bases between them. The CDR3 contains 11 residues. The CDR3 loop reads CSDFQGSGYTF. The CDR3 nucleotides read TGCAGCGATTTCCAGGGGAGTGGCTACACCTTC.

The chain has TRBV4-1 and TRBJ2-1; unclear D gene. Trimming shortened V by 2 bases and J by 5 bases, and 16 bases separated the two germline ends. The CDR3 spans 16 residues. The germline V gene encodes CDR1 MGHRA and CDR2 YSYEKL. The CDR3 sequence is CASSQNVQNLNNEQFF. Written as DNA, the CDR3 is TGCGCCAGCAGCCAAAACGTCCAAAACCTTAACAATGAGCAGTTCTTC.

The chain uses TRBV27 and TRBJ2-2, with 8 bases fitting TRBD1. This CDR3 contains 16 residues. Germline CDR1 is MNHEY and CDR2 is SMNVEV (reference sequence). V gave up 4 bases and J gave up 4 bases; unmatched junction bases: 8. The CDR3 spells CASSSWTGSATGELFF. In nucleotides, the CDR3 is TGTGCCAGCAGTTCATGGACAGGGTCGGCCACCGGGGAGCTGTTTTTT.

The genes are TRBV10-2 and TRBJ2-5, with 12 bases identical to TRBD2. Germline CDR1 reads WSHSY; CDR2 reads SAAADI. Trimming cost V 3 bases and J 4 bases; bases outside gene matches: 3. This CDR3 has 15 residues. The CDR3 is CASSELAGGGETQYF. Written as DNA, the CDR3 is TGCGCCAGCAGTGAACTAGCGGGGGGTGGAGAGACCCAGTACTTC.

CDR3: CASSPTLVNEQYF. The CDR3 DNA reads TGTGCCAGCAGCCCGACTCTAGTGAACGAGCAGTACTTC. This chain connects TRBV7-2 to TRBJ2-7; D gene ambiguous. The CDR3 totals 13 residues. The germline V gene encodes CDR1 SGHTA and CDR2 FQGNSA. V gave up 5 bases and J gave up 5 bases, with 13 bases separating them. Drawing the rest from reference TRBV7-2 and TRBJ2-7, the complete variable domain is GAGVSQSPSNKVTEKGKDVELRCDPISGHTALYWYRQSLGQGLEFLIYFQGNSAPDKSGLPSDRFSAERTGGSVSTLTIQRTQQEDSAVYLCASSPTLVNEQYFGPGTRLTVT.

A note on this clone: Other DNA sequences in the sample encode the same CDR3. The rearrangement links TRBV9 to TRBJ1-4; 7 bases are a match to TRBD1. The J segment lost 0 bases and the V segment lost 3 bases, leaving 2 bases of the junction unmatched. Germline V gene sequence: CDR1 SGDLS, CDR2 YYNGEE. CDR3 length: 15 amino acids. This chain's CDR3 is CASSEGGTTNEKLFF. The CDR3 DNA reads TGTGCCAGCAGCGAAGGGGGCACAACTAATGAAAAACTGTTTTTT. Using reference TRBV9 and TRBJ1-4 for the parts outside the CDR3, the full variable domain is DSGVTQTPKHLITATGQRVTLRCSPRSGDLSVYWYQQSLDQGLQFLIQYYNGEERAKGNILERFSAQQFPDLHSELNLSSLELGDSALYFCASSEGGTTNEKLFFGSGTQLSVL.

The chain employs TRBV19 and TRBJ2-7; the match to TRBD1 covers 12 bases. Germline CDR1 reads LNHDA; CDR2 reads SQIVND (reference sequence). This CDR3 is 14 amino acids long. Trimming took 7 bases from V and 6 from J; bases not matched to a gene: 7. CDR3 nucleotides: TGTGCCAGTACCGCGGGACAGGGGGCTTTCGAGCAGTACTTC. Translating gives CASTAGQGAFEQYF.

Regarding this clone: This same CDR3 is encoded by further DNA sequences in the sample. This chain joins TRBV4-1 and TRBJ2-7, with TRBD2 identical over 11 bases. The germline gives CDR1 MGHRA, CDR2 YSYEKL. The junction had 4 bases not matched to a gene; V was cut back by 4 bases and J by 2 bases. This CDR3 is built from 15 residues. As DNA, the CDR3 is TGCGCCAGCAGCCCCGGGACTAGCGGTCCCTACGAGCAGTACTTC. Residues: CASSPGTSGPYEQYF.

With regard to this clone: Other DNA sequences in the same sample also yield this CDR3. The rearrangement links TRBV30 to TRBJ2-7; tentatively, D is TRBD2 (6 bases). Trimming shortened V by 0 bases and J by 0 bases, and 6 bases separated the two germline ends. CDR1 is GTSNPN and CDR2 is SVGIG in the germline V gene (reference sequence). This CDR3 contains 13 residues. In nucleotides, the CDR3 is TGTGCCTGGAGTGTCGGGAGCTCCTACGAGCAGTACTTC. This encodes CAWSVGSSYEQYF. The full variable domain, completed using reference TRBV30 and TRBJ2-7, is SQTIHQWPATLVQPVGSPLSLECTVEGTSNPNLYWYRQAAGRGLQLLFYSVGIGQISSEVPQNLSASRPQDRQFILSSKKLLLSDSGFYLCAWSVGSSYEQYFGPGTRLTVT.

The rearrangement links TRBV4-1 to TRBJ1-4, with D possibly TRBD1 on 5 matching bases. Germline CDR1 MGHRA, CDR2 YSYEKL. The CDR3 totals 13 residues. The V end lost 0 bases, the J end lost 8 bases, and 7 bases lay between the germline ends. DNA of the CDR3: TGCGCCAGCAGCCAAGACTGGGGGGAAAAACTGTTTTTT. Translation gives CASSQDWGEKLFF.

The chain joins TRBV10-2 to TRBJ2-7; either TRBD1 or TRBD2 may supply D (6 bases each). V lost 10 bases and J lost 3, with 13 bases in between. This CDR3 is built from 12 residues. The germline V gene has CDR1 WSHSY and CDR2 SAAADI. The CDR3 loop reads CATGAGDYEQYF. The CDR3 coding sequence is TGCGCCACGGGGGCAGGGGACTACGAGCAGTACTTC.

The chain uses TRBV11-2 and TRBJ2-7, with D maybe TRBD2 (5 bases). CDR3 length: 16 residues. With 1 base removed from V and 3 bases from J, the gap between germline ends came to 16 bases. The germline CDR1 and CDR2 sequences are SGHAT and FQNNGV. CDR3 nucleotide sequence: TGTGCCAGCAGCTTAGTTGGCCTAGCAGAGAGCTACGAGCAGTACTTC. Protein product: CASSLVGLAESYEQYF.

V usage is TRBV7-9 and J usage is TRBJ2-7; D is possibly TRBD1 or TRBD2 (6 bases each). V gave up 3 bases and J gave up 7 bases, with 13 bases separating them. Germline V gene sequence: CDR1 SEHNR, CDR2 FQNEAQ (reference sequence). The CDR3 length is 13 residues. For the CDR3, the DNA is TGTGCCAGCAGCTTTGGGGGGCTAGTTGAGCAGTACTTC. The encoded protein is CASSFGGLVEQYF.